This T cell receptor (beta chain) was identified in a study of T-cell reconstitution after alpha-beta-depleted transplantation in children. Overall study findings and caveats: After one year, T-cell counts and TCRbeta diversity mostly came from new T cells. Alpha-beta T cells about two months after transplant reportedly derived from several hundred expanded graft clones. Several patients had high TCRbeta diversity at day 60; it came from surviving recipient T cells and thymic progenitors.

This clonotype has ten or more counts. What it binds is unknown. V lost 2 bases to trimming and J lost 5 bases, with 9 bases between them. This CDR3 comprises 14 residues. Library preparation (for TCRbeta) was performed with unique molecular identifiers. TCRdb independently ran MiXCR on the PCR reads; one entry per CDR3 protein. The sample lists about 300,000 distinct CDR3 sequences, about a tenth occurring once. V gene TRBV12-3 or TRBV12-4 combines with J gene TRBJ1-4, with D maybe TRBD1 (6 bases). The source of this sequence is a boy under two years old with acute myeloid leukemia, due to receive a stem cell transplant. The specimen comprised PBMCs, sampled before TCRalphabeta/CD19-depleted stem cell transplant. The CDR3 here is CASSLWGRNEKLFF. In DNA form, the CDR3 reads TGTGCCAGCAGTTTATGGGGGCGGAATGAAAAACTGTTTTTT.